The clone carrying this T cell receptor (beta chain) was picked up one time. The data are from a study of control samples from healthy donors and cancer patients. This CDR3 has 13 amino acids. V lost 4 bases to trimming and J lost 5 bases, with 10 bases between them. Germline CDR1 and CDR2: SGHNT and YYREEE (reference sequence). TCRdb's table, derived via immunoSEQ multiplex PCR, lists solely in-frame clones and lacks some. The data show tens of thousands of clones, approximately 80% seen once. This receptor was taken from a man aged 60 to 69 with head and neck cancer. The chain links TRBV5-4 to TRBJ1-5; D may be TRBD1 (5 bases). The sequencing sample was made of PBMCs. The CDR3 reads CASSVRGYQPQHF. CDR3 coding DNA: TGTGCCAGCAGCGTGCGGGGGTATCAGCCCCAGCATTTT.